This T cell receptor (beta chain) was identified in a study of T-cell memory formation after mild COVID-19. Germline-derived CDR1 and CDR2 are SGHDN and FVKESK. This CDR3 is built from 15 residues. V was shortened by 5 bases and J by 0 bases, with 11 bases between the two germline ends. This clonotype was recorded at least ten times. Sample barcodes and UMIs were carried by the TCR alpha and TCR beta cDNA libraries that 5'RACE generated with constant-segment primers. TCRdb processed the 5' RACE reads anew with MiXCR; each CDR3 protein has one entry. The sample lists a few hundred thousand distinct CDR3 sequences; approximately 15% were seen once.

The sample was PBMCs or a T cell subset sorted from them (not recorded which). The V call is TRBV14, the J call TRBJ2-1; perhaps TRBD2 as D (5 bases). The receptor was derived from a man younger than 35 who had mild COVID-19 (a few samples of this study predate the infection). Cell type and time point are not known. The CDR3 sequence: CASSALGSSYNEQFF. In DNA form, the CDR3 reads TGTGCCAGCAGCGCACTAGGGAGCTCCTACAATGAGCAGTTCTTC.